This record covers a single T cell receptor (beta chain). The CDR3 loop spans 14 amino acids. Germline values: CDR1 DFQATT, CDR2 SNEGSKA (reference sequence). Trimming at V came to 2 bases and at J to 7 bases, leaving 8 bases not matched to a gene. The entry originates in a study of blood T cells in healthy people across ages. A J-beta primer mix and a sample-barcoded 5' primer were used in a second PCR of roughly 6 to 11 cycles. Unique molecular identifiers of 12 random nucleotides labeled each cDNA. TCRdb recomputed calls from the 5' RACE reads with MiXCR, one row per CDR3 protein. The profile shows over 750,000 distinct CDR3 sequences, roughly 25% of them singletons. The same data also contributed to another study, on T cells of mothers and their children.

The source material was blood. The clonotype originates from a boy aged 5-17 years in good health. The chain is built from TRBV20-1 and TRBJ2-7; 10 nucleotides agree with TRBD1. The CDR3 loop is CSARWDRGVREQYF. The CDR3 DNA reads as TGCAGTGCTAGATGGGACAGGGGCGTGAGGGAGCAGTACTTC.